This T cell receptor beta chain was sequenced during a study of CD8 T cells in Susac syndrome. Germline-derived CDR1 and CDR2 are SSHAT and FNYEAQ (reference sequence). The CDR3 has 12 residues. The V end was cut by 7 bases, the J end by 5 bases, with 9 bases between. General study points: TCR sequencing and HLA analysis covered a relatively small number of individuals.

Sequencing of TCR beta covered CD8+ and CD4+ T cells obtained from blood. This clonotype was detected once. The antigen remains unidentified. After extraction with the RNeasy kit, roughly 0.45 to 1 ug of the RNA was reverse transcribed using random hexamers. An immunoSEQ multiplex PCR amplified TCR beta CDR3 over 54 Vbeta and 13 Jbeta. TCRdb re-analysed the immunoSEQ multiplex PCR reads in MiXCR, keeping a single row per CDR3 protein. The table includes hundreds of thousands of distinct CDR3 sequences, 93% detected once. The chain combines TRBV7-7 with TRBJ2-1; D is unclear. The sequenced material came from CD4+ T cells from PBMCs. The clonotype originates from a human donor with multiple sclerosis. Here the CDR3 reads CASTCAHNEQFF. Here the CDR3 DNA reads TGTGCCAGCACCTGCGCTCACAATGAGCAGTTCTTC.